This T cell receptor (beta chain) was recovered during a study of CD8 T cells in ankylosing spondylitis. General study points: Past research had described some motif variants in reactive arthritis synovial fluid and blood.

The length of the CDR3 is 12 residues. V was pared by 5 bases and J by 3 bases, with 8 bases between. Germline CDR1 and CDR2: DFQATT and SNEGSKA (reference sequence). TCRdb used MiXCR to reprocess the 5' RACE reads, holding one entry per CDR3 protein. The table records a few hundred thousand distinct CDR3 sequences, 20% of them present only once. With respect to this clonotype: The antigen remains undetermined.

The chain recombines TRBV20-1 with TRBJ2-1; D remains unclear. Sequenced input: blood, either unsorted or a sorted T cell fraction (not recorded which). This TCR was recovered from a male donor with ankylosing spondylitis or in good health (not recorded which). CDR3 nucleotide sequence: TGCAGTGCTTGCCTAGGCTACAATGAGCAGTTCTTC. Translation: CSACLGYNEQFF.